One sample yielded the 20 T cell receptor beta chains listed below, sequenced in a study of blood T cells in healthy people across ages. The authors ran a second PCR of 7 to 11 cycles using a sample-barcoded 5' primer and a J-beta primer mix. One entry per CDR3 protein results from TCRdb running MiXCR on the 5' RACE reads. The repertoire has 250,000 to 300,000 distinct CDR3 sequences, 25% to 30% of them found once; the top ten carry around 29%. The sample comprised blood. Source of these receptors: a woman in her 70s in good health.

The chain joins TRBV18 to TRBJ2-6; 10 nucleotides align to TRBD1. CDR1 and CDR2 (germline): KGHSH, LQKENI. This CDR3 contains 17 residues. The junction had 3 bases not matched to a gene; V was cut back by 3 bases and J by 1 base. DNA of the CDR3: TGTGCCAGCTCACCGGGACAGGGGAATTCTGGGGCCAACGTCCTGACTTTC. This encodes CASSPGQGNSGANVLTF.

The CDR3, as DNA: TGTGCCAGCAGCCCCGACCTGGTGGAGACCCAGTACTTC. Its protein product is CASSPDLVETQYF. The chain combines TRBV12-3 or TRBV12-4 with TRBJ2-5; D gene uncertain. With 6 bases removed from V and 5 bases from J, the gap between germline ends came to 13 bases. The CDR3 has 13 amino acids.

This clonotype was detected only a few times. J is TRBJ2-7 and V is TRBV19; the match to TRBD1 covers 8 bases. There are 14 residues in the CDR3. J was trimmed by 0 bases and V by 7 bases; bases with no gene match: 5. Germline lookup yields CDR1 LNHDA and CDR2 SQIVND (reference sequence). CDR3 in DNA: TGTGCCAGTAATGACAGGGGTCGCTCCTACGAGCAGTACTTC. It encodes CASNDRGRSYEQYF.

The J gene is TRBJ2-5, the V gene TRBV25-1; D ambiguous. The germline gives CDR1 MGHDK, CDR2 SYGVNS. The CDR3 totals 10 residues. The ends were cut back, 3 bases at V and 11 bases at J, with 7 bases in the middle. The CDR3 DNA sequence: TGTGCCAGCAGTGATAGCCGACAGTACTTC. Protein sequence: CASSDSRQYF.

On this clonotype: One junction end disagrees with the germline gene, perhaps due to a read error. The V call is TRBV5-1, the J call TRBJ2-5; 7 positions agree with TRBD2. The V gene's germline CDR1 is SGHRS and CDR2 YFSETQ. The CDR3 runs 17 residues. CDR3 nucleotides: TGCGCCGGCAGCTTTCCCTGGGGAAGCGGGGTGCAAGAGACCCAGTACTTC. Its protein product is CAGSFPWGSGVQETQYF. The full variable domain, with the rest looked up from reference TRBV5-1 and TRBJ2-5, is KAGVTQTPRYLIKTRGQQVTLSCSPISGHRSVSWYQQTPGQGLQFLFEYFSETQRNKGNFPGRFSGRQFSNSRSEMNVSTLELGDSALYLCAGSFPWGSGVQETQYFGPGTRLLVL.

The rearrangement joins TRBV4-2 to TRBJ2-3, with 7 bases matching TRBD2. The CDR3 contains 15 residues. V was pared by 3 bases and J by 1 base, with 4 bases of the junction left unmatched. Germline lookup yields CDR1 LGHNA and CDR2 YNFKEQ. CDR3 in DNA: TGTGCCAGCAGCCAGACTAGCCCCGGCACAGATACGCAGTATTTT. It is translated as CASSQTSPGTDTQYF.

V gene TRBV20-1 combines with J gene TRBJ1-2, with TRBD1 matching over 7 bases. Germline V gene sequence: CDR1 DFQATT, CDR2 SNEGSKA (reference sequence). V lost 4 bases and J lost 4; bases outside the gene matches: 12. This CDR3 is built from 15 residues. In DNA form, the CDR3 reads TGCAGTGCTATCACAACCGCGACAGGGATCTATGGCTACACCTTC. Protein sequence: CSAITTATGIYGYTF.

J is TRBJ1-1 and V is TRBV18; perhaps TRBD1 as D (5 bases). The germline CDR1 and CDR2 sequences are KGHSH and LQKENI. V was pared by 6 bases and J by 1 base, with 15 bases between. The CDR3 is made up of 15 amino acids. The chain's CDR3 is CASSTGLGTNTEAFF. The CDR3 bases are TGTGCCAGCTCCACAGGATTAGGAACGAACACTGAAGCTTTCTTT.

The chain uses TRBV20-1 and TRBJ1-1; maybe TRBD1 (5 bases). Germline V lookup: CDR1 DFQATT, CDR2 SNEGSKA (reference sequence). The CDR3 contains 12 residues. V lost 3 bases to trimming and J lost 6 bases, with 11 bases between them. Here the CDR3 DNA reads TGCAGTGCTAGTGAGGGGTGGGCTGAAGCTTTCTTT. Its translation is CSASEGWAEAFF.

CDR3 sequence (DNA): TGTGCCAGCTCACCTGGACAGTACAATGAGCAGTTCTTC. It encodes CASSPGQYNEQFF. The chain has TRBV18 and TRBJ2-1; tentatively, D is TRBD1 (6 bases). This CDR3 spans 13 amino acids. Trimming removed 3 bases at V and 4 bases at J, with 7 bases between. Looked up from germline, CDR1 is KGHSH and CDR2 is LQKENI. Combining the CDR3 with reference TRBV18 and TRBJ2-1 gives the whole variable domain NAGVMQNPRHLVRRRGQEARLRCSPMKGHSHVYWYRQLPEEGLKFMVYLQKENIIDESGMPKERFSAEFPKEGPSILRIQQVVRGDSAAYFCASSPGQYNEQFFGPGTRLTVL.

This clonotype was counted a few times. The gene calls are TRBV29-1 and TRBJ2-5; D is ambiguous. CDR1 and CDR2 (germline): SQVTM, ANQGSEA. This CDR3 is built from 12 residues. V shed 5 bases and J shed 4 bases, with 11 bases lying between them. CDR3 residues: CSVWTPPETQYF. In DNA, the CDR3 is TGCAGCGTTTGGACCCCCCCAGAGACCCAGTACTTC.

As concerns this clonotype: With a much larger clone just one base away, this may be a read error. J is TRBJ1-1 and V is TRBV29-1; the D gene is possibly TRBD1 (6 bases). The CDR3 consists of 15 residues. In germline, CDR1 is SQVTM, CDR2 ANQGSEA. The CDR3 nucleotides read TGCAGCGTTGAAGTTGTACAGGGAGGGAACACTGAAGCTTCCTTT. Amino acids: CSVEVVQGGNTEASF.

This clonotype was picked up a small number of times. This rearrangement joins TRBV7-3 to TRBJ1-6, with TRBD1 as a possible D gene (6 bases). The V gene lost 6 bases and the J gene lost 4 bases, with 13 bases spanning the gap. Germline V gives CDR1 SGHTA, CDR2 FQGTGA. The CDR3 consists of 15 residues. The DNA of the CDR3 is TGTGCCAGCAGTGAGGGGGGGGGATATAATTCACCCCTCCACTTT. It yields the protein CASSEGGGYNSPLHF. The full variable domain, with the rest looked up from reference TRBV7-3 and TRBJ1-6, is GAGVSQTPSNKVTEKGKYVELRCDPISGHTALYWYRQSLGQGPEFLIYFQGTGAADDSGLPNDRFFAVRPEGSVSTLKIQRTERGDSAVYLCASSEGGGYNSPLHFGNGTRLTVT.

The gene calls are TRBV28 and TRBJ2-1; D uncertain. The closer fit of TRBJ2-7 to the DNA end suggests the J call may be wrong. Germline-derived CDR1 and CDR2 are MDHEN and SYDVKM. This CDR3 comprises 13 residues. This CDR3 is CASSFPRSYEQYF. As DNA, the CDR3 is TGTGCCAGCAGTTTCCCCAGGTCCTACGAGCAGTACTTC.

This chain links TRBV7-9 with TRBJ1-1, with TRBD1 as a possible D gene (6 bases). Germline V CDR1 and CDR2: SEHNR, FQNEAQ (reference sequence). Trimming left V 4 bases short and J 0 bases short, with 15 bases between. The CDR3 totals 16 residues. The CDR3 here is CASSSNAQGLNTEAFF. CDR3 in DNA: TGTGCCAGCAGCTCGAATGCACAGGGATTGAACACTGAAGCTTTCTTT.

This clonotype was seen more than once but under ten times. This chain joins TRBV9 and TRBJ2-1, with a possible D match to TRBD2 (7 bases). Per germline, CDR1 SGDLS and CDR2 YYNGEE. V was shortened by 3 bases and J by 0 bases, with 10 bases between the two germline ends. The CDR3 runs to 15 residues. The CDR3 here is CASSERGGSYNEQFF. The CDR3 nucleotides read TGTGCCAGCAGCGAAAGGGGGGGCTCCTACAATGAGCAGTTCTTC.

This clonotype showed up just a few times. The chain couples TRBV20-1 to TRBJ1-5; D gene unclear. The CDR3 length is 13 residues. The germline V gene has CDR1 DFQATT and CDR2 SNEGSKA (reference sequence). The V end lost 1 base, the J end lost 2 bases, and 6 bases lay between the germline ends. The CDR3 loop reads CSARAPGNQPQHF. The DNA for the CDR3 is TGCAGTGCTAGAGCCCCGGGCAATCAGCCCCAGCATTTT.

The CDR3 reads CASCRDSSFNEQFF. CDR3 nucleotide sequence: TGTGCCAGCTGTCGGGACAGTAGTTTCAATGAGCAGTTCTTC. The chain links TRBV19 to TRBJ2-1; 7 bases agree with TRBD1. The CDR3 contains 14 residues. Germline CDR1 LNHDA, CDR2 SQIVND (reference sequence). V shed 9 bases and J 6 bases; nucleotides not matched to a gene: 11.

The chain recombines TRBV28 with TRBJ2-7; D gene unclear. The CDR3 covers 15 residues. Trimming took off 5 bases at V and 2 bases at J, with 16 bases between the two ends. The germline gives CDR1 MDHEN, CDR2 SYDVKM. The chain's CDR3 is CASSPTQAFPYEQYF. The CDR3 nucleotides are TGTGCCAGCAGTCCAACCCAGGCCTTCCCCTACGAGCAGTACTTC.

The chain has TRBV3-1 and TRBJ1-6; D possibly corresponds to TRBD1 (5 bases). Germline-derived CDR1 and CDR2 are LGHDT and YNNKEL (reference sequence). This CDR3 has 15 amino acids. Trimming pared 5 bases from V and 7 bases from J, leaving 15 bases between. CDR3 DNA sequence: TGTGCCAGCAGCGGTCAGGGCTTCCTGAATTCACCCCTCCACTTT. Translation: CASSGQGFLNSPLHF.